This TCR beta chain was captured in a study of blood T cell repertoires in COVID-19. The overall study: T cells, B-cell-depleted T cells, or PBMCs supplied cDNA or gDNA.

Per the germline V gene, CDR1 is SNHLY and CDR2 is FYNNEI. This CDR3 has 13 amino acids. V shed 6 bases, J shed 5 bases, and the junction held 6 bases outside the gene matches. The table came from immunoSEQ multiplex PCR; TCRdb's copy has only in-frame clones and leaves some out. The sample shows 200,000 to 250,000 clones, about 90% of them seen only once. Recruited during active infection, patients (from Seattle) were subsequently followed longitudinally. J is TRBJ2-5 and V is TRBV2, with TRBD2 matching over 7 bases. The sample was peripheral blood. The TCR originated in a man aged 25-45 years with COVID-19, enrolled during active disease. CDR3 in amino acids: CASSTGRRETQYF. The DNA for the CDR3 is TGTGCCAGCAGCACCGGGAGGAGGGAGACCCAGTACTTC.